Sequencing of this TCR beta chain was carried out in a study of T cells in tuberculosis. General observations from the study: Shorter CDR3-alpha in active tuberculosis partly drove smaller distances.

As for time point: new active TB diagnosis, blood taken before or within 7 days of starting treatment. Included patients were adults of at least 18, HIV-seronegative, South African. By its share, this clone is medium-sized. Its antigen is as yet unknown. Other DNA sequences in this specimen translate into the identical CDR3. CDR3 length: 15 amino acids. CDR1 is MGHRA, CDR2 YSYEKL, per germline. V was cut by 1 base and J by 3 bases, with 10 bases left in between. The data were produced by immunoSEQ multiplex PCR, yet TCRdb's version contains in-frame clones alone and is incomplete. The sample lists about 33,000 clones; 70% to 90% were seen once.

This sequence joins TRBV4-1 and TRBJ1-5; unclear D gene. The material was PBMCs, obtained at tuberculosis diagnosis. The origin of this receptor is an adult with tuberculosis. As DNA, the CDR3 is TGCGCCAGCAGCCAAGTCCCAGGCTCCAATCAGCCCCAGCATTTT. Translating it yields CASSQVPGSNQPQHF.